The T cell receptor (beta chain) described here comes from a study of T-cell reconstitution after alpha-beta-depleted transplantation in children. General study points: Fresh T-cell production supplied most of the T-cell counts and diversity seen one year after transplant.

About this clonotype itself: The antigen is unknown.

A library of TCRbeta sequences, prepared with unique molecular identifiers, was generated. TCRdb recomputed calls from the PCR reads with MiXCR, one row per CDR3 protein. The sample shows 250,000 to 400,000 distinct CDR3 sequences, about a quarter of them seen only once. This clonotype originated in a male patient younger than 18 who had a stem cell transplant for acute lymphoblastic leukemia, so the T cells may come from the graft donor. The sequenced sample was PBMCs, mostly from graft donor cells, obtained 180 days after TCRalphabeta/CD19-depleted stem cell transplant.

For the CDR3, the DNA is TGCAGTGCTGGGAAGGACGGAACTTACTATCAGCCCCAGCATTTT. Amino acids: CSAGKDGTYYQPQHF. V usage is TRBV20-1 and J usage is TRBJ1-5; D call uncertain. V dropped 5 bases and J dropped 5 bases, with 19 bases sitting between them. CDR1 is DFQATT and CDR2 is SNEGSKA in the germline V gene (reference sequence). The CDR3 runs to 15 residues.